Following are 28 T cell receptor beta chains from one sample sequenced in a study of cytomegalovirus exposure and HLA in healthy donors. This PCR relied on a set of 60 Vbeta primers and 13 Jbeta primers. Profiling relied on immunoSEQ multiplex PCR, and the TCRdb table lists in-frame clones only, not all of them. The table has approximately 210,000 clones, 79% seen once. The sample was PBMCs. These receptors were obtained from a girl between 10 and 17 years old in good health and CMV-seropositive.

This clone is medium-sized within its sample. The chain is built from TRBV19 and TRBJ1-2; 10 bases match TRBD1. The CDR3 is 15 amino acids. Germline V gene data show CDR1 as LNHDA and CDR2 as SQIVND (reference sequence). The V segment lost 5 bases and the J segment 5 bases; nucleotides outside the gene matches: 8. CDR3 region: CASSADRGLLYGYTF. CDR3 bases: TGTGCCAGTAGTGCTGACAGGGGGCTCCTATATGGCTACACCTTC. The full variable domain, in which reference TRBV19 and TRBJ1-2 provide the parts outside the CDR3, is DGGITQSPKYLFRKEGQNVTLSCEQNLNHDAMYWYRQDPGQGLRLIYYSQIVNDFQKGDIAEGYSVSREKKESFPLTVTSAQKNPTAFYLCASSADRGLLYGYTFGSGTRLTVV.

The CDR3 nucleotides are TGTGCCAGCAGTGCCCAGGGGTTTAGGAATACTGAAGCTTTCTTT. Its protein product is CASSAQGFRNTEAFF. The chain carries TRBV2 and TRBJ1-1; possibly TRBD1 for D (6 bases). CDR1 and CDR2 from the germline V gene are SNHLY and FYNNEI. Trimming cost V 4 bases and J 5 bases, with 17 bases left between them. The CDR3 runs to 15 residues.

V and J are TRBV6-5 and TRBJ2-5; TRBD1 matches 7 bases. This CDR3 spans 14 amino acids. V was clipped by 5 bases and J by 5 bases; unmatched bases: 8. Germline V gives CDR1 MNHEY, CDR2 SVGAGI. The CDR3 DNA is TGTGCCAGCAGTCCAGAAGGGGGCGTGGAGACCCAGTACTTC. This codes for CASSPEGGVETQYF.

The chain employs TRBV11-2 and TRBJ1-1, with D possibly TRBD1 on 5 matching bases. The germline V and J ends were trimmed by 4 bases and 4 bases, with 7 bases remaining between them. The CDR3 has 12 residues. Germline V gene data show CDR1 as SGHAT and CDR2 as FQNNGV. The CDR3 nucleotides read TGTGCCAGCAGCTCCGGGGGCACTGAAGCTTTCTTT. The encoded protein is CASSSGGTEAFF. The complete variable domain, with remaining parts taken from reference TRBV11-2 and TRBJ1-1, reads EAGVAQSPRYKIIEKRQSVAFWCNPISGHATLYWYQQILGQGPKLLIQFQNNGVVDDSQLPKDRFSAERLKGVDSTLKIQPAKLEDSAVYLCASSSGGTEAFFGQGTRLTVV.

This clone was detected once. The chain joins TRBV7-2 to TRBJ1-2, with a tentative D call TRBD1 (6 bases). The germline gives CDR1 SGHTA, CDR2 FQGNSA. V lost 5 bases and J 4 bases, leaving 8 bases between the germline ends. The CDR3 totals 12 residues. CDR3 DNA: TGTGCCAGCAGCCGACAGGTCTATGGCTACACCTTC. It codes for CASSRQVYGYTF.

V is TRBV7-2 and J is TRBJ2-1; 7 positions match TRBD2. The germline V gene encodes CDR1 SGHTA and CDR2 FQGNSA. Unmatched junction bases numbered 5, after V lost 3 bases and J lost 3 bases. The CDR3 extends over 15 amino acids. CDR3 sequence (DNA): TGTGCCAGCAGCTTTCGGGGGGAATACTACAATGAGCAGTTCTTC. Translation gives CASSFRGEYYNEQFF.

DNA for the CDR3: TGTGCCAGCAGCATTAGCGGGGCCTCGGTAAATGAGCAGTTCTTC. It specifies CASSISGASVNEQFF. V is TRBV9 and J is TRBJ2-1; 8 bases match TRBD2. The CDR3 contains 15 residues. V was clipped by 4 bases and J by 7 bases; unmatched bases: 10. CDR1 is SGDLS and CDR2 is YYNGEE in the germline V gene.

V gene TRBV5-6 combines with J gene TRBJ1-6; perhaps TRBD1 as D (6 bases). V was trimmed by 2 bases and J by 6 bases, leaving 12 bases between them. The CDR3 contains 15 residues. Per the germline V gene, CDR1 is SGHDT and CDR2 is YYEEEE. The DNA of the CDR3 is TGTGCCAGCAGCTTAGGTACAGGGAGTAATTCACCCCTCCACTTT. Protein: CASSLGTGSNSPLHF.

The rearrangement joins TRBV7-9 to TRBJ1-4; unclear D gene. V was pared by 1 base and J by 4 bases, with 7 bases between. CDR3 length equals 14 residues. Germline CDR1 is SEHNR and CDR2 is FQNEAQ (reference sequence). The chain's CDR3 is CASSLDSYNEKLFF. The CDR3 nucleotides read TGTGCCAGCAGCTTAGACAGTTATAATGAAAAACTGTTTTTT.

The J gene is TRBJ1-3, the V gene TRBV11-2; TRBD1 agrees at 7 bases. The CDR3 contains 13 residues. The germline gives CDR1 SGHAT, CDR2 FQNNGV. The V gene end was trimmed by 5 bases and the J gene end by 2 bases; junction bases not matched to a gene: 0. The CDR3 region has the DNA TGTGCCAGCAGCCAGGGGGCTGGAAACACCATATATTTT. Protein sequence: CASSQGAGNTIYF.

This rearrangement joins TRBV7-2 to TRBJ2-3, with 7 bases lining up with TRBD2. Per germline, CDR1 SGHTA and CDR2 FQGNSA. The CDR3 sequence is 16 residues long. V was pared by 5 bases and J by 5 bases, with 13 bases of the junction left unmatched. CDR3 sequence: CASSPGGNKLGDTQYF. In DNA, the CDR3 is TGTGCCAGCAGCCCCGGGGGGAACAAACTCGGAGATACGCAGTATTTT.

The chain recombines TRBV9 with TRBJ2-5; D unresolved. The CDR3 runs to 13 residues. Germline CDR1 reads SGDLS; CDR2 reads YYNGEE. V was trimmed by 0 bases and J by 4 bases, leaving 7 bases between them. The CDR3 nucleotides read TGTGCCAGCAGCGTAGGGGCAGGAGAGACCCAGTACTTC. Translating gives CASSVGAGETQYF.

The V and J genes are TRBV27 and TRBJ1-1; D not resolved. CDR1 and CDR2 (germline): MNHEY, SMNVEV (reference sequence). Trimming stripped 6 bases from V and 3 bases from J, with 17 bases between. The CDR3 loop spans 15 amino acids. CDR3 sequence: CASRQGGFWDTEAFF. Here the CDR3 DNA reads TGTGCCAGCAGACAAGGAGGGTTCTGGGACACTGAAGCTTTCTTT.

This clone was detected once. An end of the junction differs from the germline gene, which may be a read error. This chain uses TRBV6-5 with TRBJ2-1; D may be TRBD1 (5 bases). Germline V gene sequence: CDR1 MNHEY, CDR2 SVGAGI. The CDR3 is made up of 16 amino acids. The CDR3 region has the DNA TGTGCCAGCAGTTTGGGGCCCGCCCAGTGGTCCAATCAGCAGTTCTTC. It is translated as CASSLGPAQWSNQQFF.

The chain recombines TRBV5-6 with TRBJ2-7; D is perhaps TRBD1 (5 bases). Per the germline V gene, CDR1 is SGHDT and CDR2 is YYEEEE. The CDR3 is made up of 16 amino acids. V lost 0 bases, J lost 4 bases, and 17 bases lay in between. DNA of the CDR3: TGTGCCAGCAGCTTGGACAGGTCATTCGCGAATTACGAGCAGTACTTC. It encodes CASSLDRSFANYEQYF.

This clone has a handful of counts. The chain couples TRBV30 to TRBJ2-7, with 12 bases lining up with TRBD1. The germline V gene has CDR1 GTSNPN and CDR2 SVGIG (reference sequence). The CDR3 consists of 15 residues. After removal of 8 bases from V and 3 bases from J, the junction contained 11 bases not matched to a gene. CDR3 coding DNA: TGTGCCCTAGCCCGCGGGACAGGGGGCGACTACGAGCAGTACTTC. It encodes CALARGTGGDYEQYF. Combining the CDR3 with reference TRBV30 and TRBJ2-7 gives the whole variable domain SQTIHQWPATLVQPVGSPLSLECTVEGTSNPNLYWYRQAAGRGLQLLFYSVGIGQISSEVPQNLSASRPQDRQFILSSKKLLLSDSGFYLCALARGTGGDYEQYFGPGTRLTVT.

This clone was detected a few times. The CDR3: CASSMEQGAHEQFF. In nucleotides, the CDR3 is TGTGCCAGCAGCATGGAGCAGGGGGCCCATGAGCAGTTCTTC. The gene calls are TRBV11-3 and TRBJ2-1, with 8 positions matching TRBD1. Germline V CDR1 and CDR2: SGHNT, YENEEA. J gave up 8 bases and V 5 bases, and 8 bases lay outside the gene matches. This CDR3 is 14 amino acids long.

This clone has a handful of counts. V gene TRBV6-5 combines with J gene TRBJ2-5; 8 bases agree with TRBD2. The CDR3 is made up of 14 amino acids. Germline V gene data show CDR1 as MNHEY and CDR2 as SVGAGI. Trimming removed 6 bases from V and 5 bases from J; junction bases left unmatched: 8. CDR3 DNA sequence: TGTGCCAGCAGGATACGGGGGGGCATGGAGACCCAGTACTTC. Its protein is CASRIRGGMETQYF.

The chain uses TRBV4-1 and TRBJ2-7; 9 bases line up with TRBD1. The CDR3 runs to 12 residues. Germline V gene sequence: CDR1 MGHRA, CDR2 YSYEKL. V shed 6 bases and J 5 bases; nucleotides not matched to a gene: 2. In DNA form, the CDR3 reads TGCGCCAGCAGGGGACAGGGCGACGAGCAGTACTTC. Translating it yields CASRGQGDEQYF.

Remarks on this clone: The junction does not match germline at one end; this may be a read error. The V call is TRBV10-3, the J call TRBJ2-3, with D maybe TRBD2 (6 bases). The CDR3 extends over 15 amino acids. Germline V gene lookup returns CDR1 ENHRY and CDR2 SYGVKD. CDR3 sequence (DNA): TGTGCCATCAGTGAGTCCCCCCGGGAGACAGAGACGCAGTATTTT. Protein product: CAISESPRETETQYF.

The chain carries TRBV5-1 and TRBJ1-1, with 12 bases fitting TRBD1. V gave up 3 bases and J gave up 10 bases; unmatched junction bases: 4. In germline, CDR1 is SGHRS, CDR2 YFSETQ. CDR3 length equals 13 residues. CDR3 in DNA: TGCGCCAGCAGCTCAGGGACAGGGGGCGCAGCTTTCTTT. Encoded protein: CASSSGTGGAAFF.

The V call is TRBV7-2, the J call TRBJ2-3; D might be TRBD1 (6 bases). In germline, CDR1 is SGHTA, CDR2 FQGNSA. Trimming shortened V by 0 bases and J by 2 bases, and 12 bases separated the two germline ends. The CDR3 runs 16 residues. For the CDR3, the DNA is TGTGCCAGCAGCTTAGCCGCCAGGGGAAACACAGATACGCAGTATTTT. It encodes CASSLAARGNTDTQYF.

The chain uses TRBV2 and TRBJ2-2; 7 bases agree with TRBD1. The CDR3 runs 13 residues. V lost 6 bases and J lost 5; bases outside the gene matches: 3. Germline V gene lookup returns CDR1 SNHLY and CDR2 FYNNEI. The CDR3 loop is CASRLQGTGELFF. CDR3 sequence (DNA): TGTGCCAGCAGATTACAGGGGACCGGGGAGCTGTTTTTT.

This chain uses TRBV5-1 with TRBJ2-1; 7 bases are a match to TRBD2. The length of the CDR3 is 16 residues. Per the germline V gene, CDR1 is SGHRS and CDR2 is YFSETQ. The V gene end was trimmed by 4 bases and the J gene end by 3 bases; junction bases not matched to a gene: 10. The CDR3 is CASSVGPSGGYNEQFF. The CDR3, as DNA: TGCGCCAGCAGCGTAGGGCCTTCGGGGGGCTACAATGAGCAGTTCTTC.

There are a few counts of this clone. The CDR3 is CASVRQGDYEQYF. Here the CDR3 DNA reads TGTGCCAGCGTGAGGCAGGGGGACTACGAGCAGTACTTC. J is TRBJ2-7 and V is TRBV14, with TRBD1 matching over 7 bases. J gave up 3 bases and V 8 bases, and 7 bases lay outside the gene matches. The germline V gene encodes CDR1 SGHDN and CDR2 FVKESK. The CDR3 length is 13 residues.

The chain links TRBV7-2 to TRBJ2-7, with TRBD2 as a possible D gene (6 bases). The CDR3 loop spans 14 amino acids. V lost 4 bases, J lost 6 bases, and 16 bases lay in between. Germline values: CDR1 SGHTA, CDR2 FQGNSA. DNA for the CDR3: TGTGCCAGCAGCTCTACAGCGGGCCCTTTCGAGCAGTACTTC. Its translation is CASSSTAGPFEQYF.

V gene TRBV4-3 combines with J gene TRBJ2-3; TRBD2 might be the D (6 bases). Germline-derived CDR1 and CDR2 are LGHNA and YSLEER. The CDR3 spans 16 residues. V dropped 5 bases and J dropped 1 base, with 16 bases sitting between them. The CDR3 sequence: CASSSNYGGGTDTQYF. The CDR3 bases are TGCGCCAGCAGCTCAAACTACGGAGGGGGCACAGATACGCAGTATTTT.

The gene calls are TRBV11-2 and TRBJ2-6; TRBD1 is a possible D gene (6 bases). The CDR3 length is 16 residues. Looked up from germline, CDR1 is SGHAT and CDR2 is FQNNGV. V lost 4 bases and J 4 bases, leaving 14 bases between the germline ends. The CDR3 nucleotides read TGTGCCAGCAGCTCGAACAGGGTTTCCGGGGCCAACGTCCTGACTTTC. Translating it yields CASSSNRVSGANVLTF.